This TCR beta chain comes out of a study of CD8 T cells in ankylosing spondylitis. Study observations and caveats: For ankylosing spondylitis blood, a TCR beta motif of about 8 highly homologous variants appeared characteristic. Significant enrichment of disease-linked clones was reportedly seen in matched ankylosing spondylitis synovial fluid. Before this, some motif variants had been reported in reactive arthritis synovial fluid and blood.

With molecular barcodes, quantitative 5'-RACE was used to make the TCR beta libraries. TCRdb independently ran MiXCR on the 5' RACE reads; one entry per CDR3 protein. The repertoire holds 500,000 or so distinct CDR3 sequences, with approximately 5.3% as singletons. This clonotype was picked up a small number of times. Its target is unknown. The origin of this receptor is a male donor with ankylosing spondylitis. Sequencing was done on a sample of blood, either unsorted or a sorted T cell fraction (not recorded which).

In DNA, the CDR3 is TGTGCCAGCACGACGGGGGGGGGCCACAATGAGCAGTTCTTC. It codes for CASTTGGGHNEQFF. The chain couples TRBV6-1 to TRBJ2-1; 8 bases fit TRBD2. Trimming at V came to 7 bases and at J to 5 bases, leaving 7 bases not matched to a gene. The CDR3 contains 14 residues. Germline CDR1 and CDR2: MNHNS and SASEGT.